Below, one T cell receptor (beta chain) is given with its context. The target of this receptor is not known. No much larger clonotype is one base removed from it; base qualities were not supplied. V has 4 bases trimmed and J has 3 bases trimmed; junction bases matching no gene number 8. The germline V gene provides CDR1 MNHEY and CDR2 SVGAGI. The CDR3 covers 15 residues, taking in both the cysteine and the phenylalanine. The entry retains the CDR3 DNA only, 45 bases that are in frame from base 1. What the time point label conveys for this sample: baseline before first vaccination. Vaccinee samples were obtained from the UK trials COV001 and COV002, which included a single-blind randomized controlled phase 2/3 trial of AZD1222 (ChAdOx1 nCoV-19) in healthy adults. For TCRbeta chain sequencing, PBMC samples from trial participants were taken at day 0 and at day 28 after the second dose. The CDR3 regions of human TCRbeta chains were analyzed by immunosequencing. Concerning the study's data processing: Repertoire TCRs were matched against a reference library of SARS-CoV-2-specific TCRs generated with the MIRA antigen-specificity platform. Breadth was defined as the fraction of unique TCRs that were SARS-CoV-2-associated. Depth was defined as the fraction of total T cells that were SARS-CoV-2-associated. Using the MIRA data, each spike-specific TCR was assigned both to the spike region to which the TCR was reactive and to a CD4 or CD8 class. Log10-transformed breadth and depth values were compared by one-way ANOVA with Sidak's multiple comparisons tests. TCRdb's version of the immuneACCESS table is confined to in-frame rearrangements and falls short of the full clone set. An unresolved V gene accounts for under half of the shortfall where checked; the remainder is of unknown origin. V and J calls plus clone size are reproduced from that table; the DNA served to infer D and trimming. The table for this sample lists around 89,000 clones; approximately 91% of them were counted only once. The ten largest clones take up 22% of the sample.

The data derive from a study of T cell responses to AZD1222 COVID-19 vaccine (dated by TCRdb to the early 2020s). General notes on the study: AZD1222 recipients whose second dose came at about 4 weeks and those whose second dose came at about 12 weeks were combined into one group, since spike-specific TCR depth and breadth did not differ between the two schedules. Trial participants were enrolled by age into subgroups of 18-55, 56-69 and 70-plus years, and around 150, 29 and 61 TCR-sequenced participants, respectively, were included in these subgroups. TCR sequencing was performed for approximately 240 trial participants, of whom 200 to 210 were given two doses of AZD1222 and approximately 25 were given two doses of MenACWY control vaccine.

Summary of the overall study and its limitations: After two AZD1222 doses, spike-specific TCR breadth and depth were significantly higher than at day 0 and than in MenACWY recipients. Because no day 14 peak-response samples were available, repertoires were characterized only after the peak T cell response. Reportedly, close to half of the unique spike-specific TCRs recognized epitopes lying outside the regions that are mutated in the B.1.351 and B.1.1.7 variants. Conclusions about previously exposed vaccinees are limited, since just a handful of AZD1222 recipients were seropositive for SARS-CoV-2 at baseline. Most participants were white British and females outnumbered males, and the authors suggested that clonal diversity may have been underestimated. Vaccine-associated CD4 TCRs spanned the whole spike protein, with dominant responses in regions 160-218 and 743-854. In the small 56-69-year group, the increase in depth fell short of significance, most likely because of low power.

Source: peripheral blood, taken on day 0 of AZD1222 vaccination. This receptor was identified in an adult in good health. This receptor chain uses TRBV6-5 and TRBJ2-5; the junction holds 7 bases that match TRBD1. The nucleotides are TGTGCCAGCAGTTCCTGGACAGGCCAGGAAGAGACCCAGTACTTC. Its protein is CASSSWTGQEETQYF.